This TCR beta chain was profiled in a study of CD8 T cells in ankylosing spondylitis. General study findings and limits: Previously reported in reactive arthritis synovial fluid and blood were some of the motif variants.

TCR beta libraries were made by quantitative 5'-RACE with molecular barcodes. A single record per CDR3 protein comes from TCRdb applying MiXCR to the 5' RACE reads. This table has roughly 91,000 distinct CDR3 sequences, roughly 8% appearing once. Germline lookup yields CDR1 MNHEY and CDR2 SVGEGT. The CDR3 has 14 amino acids. V was shortened by 11 bases and J by 7 bases, with 21 bases between the two germline ends. Ten or more counts support this clonotype. Its matching antigen is unknown. The sequence was obtained from a male donor with ankylosing spondylitis or in good health (not recorded which). The V and J genes are TRBV6-2 or TRBV6-3 and TRBJ2-1; D possibly corresponds to TRBD1 (6 bases). The sample comprised blood, either unsorted or a sorted T cell fraction (not recorded which). CDR3 coding DNA: TGTGCCGGGGGTCTCGGGGACGGGACAAATGAGCAGTTCTTC. This gives the protein CAGGLGDGTNEQFF.